This entry lists 15 T cell receptor beta chains sequenced from one sample in a study of shared clonotypes between healthy human individuals. This table comes from immunoSEQ multiplex PCR, and its TCRdb copy is limited to in-frame clones, with some not included. In the table there are about 2.4 million clones, just over 90% of which are singletons. The sequenced sample consisted of naive CD4+ T cells sorted from blood. Subset denoted: CD45RA+ positively selected. Receptors were obtained from a man younger than 30 in good health.

The chain is built from TRBV10-3 and TRBJ1-2; D unclear. This CDR3 has 12 amino acids. Germline V CDR1 and CDR2: ENHRY, SYGVKD. Between the trimmed V and J ends, which lost 3 bases and 4 bases, there was a span of 6 bases. The CDR3 loop is CAISDGSYGYTF. CDR3 coding DNA: TGTGCCATCAGTGACGGTAGCTATGGCTACACCTTC.

The gene calls are TRBV6-5 and TRBJ2-1; 11 bases agree with TRBD1. The V gene end was trimmed by 1 base and the J gene end by 6 bases; junction bases not matched to a gene: 2. CDR1 is MNHEY and CDR2 is SVGAGI in the germline V gene. The CDR3 extends over 15 amino acids. The CDR3 sequence is CASSYLGQGVNEQFF. DNA of the CDR3: TGTGCCAGCAGTTACTTGGGACAGGGGGTCAATGAGCAGTTCTTC.

This clone is a singleton in its sample. This sample includes further DNA sequences coding for the same CDR3. CDR3: CAISTNSNQPQHF. CDR3 nucleotide sequence: TGTGCCATCAGTACGAATAGCAATCAGCCCCAGCATTTT. This chain connects TRBV10-3 to TRBJ1-5; no clear D gene. CDR3 length: 13 amino acids. V lost 5 bases, J lost 0 bases, and 5 bases lay in between. CDR1 is ENHRY and CDR2 is SYGVKD in the germline V gene.

The rearrangement joins TRBV7-9 to TRBJ2-1; D remains ambiguous. V was trimmed by 7 bases and J by 10 bases, leaving 14 bases between them. Germline V gene sequence: CDR1 SEHNR, CDR2 FQNEAQ (reference sequence). The CDR3 consists of 12 residues. The chain's CDR3 is CASTGARYEQFF. The CDR3 DNA follows: TGTGCCAGCACCGGAGCTAGATACGAGCAGTTCTTC.

This sequence joins TRBV5-3 and TRBJ2-7, with TRBD1 matching over 8 bases. TRBV5-3 is noted as an ORF with a role that remains uncertain. The CDR3 sequence is 15 residues long. The trim removed 4 bases at V and 1 base at J, leaving 7 bases unmatched. The CDR3 reads CARSAPGTGSYEQYF. For the CDR3, the DNA is TGTGCCAGAAGCGCACCTGGGACAGGTTCCTACGAGCAGTACTTC.

CDR3 residues: CASSLRDFNQPQHF. Written as DNA, the CDR3 is TGTGCCAGCAGTTTACGGGACTTCAATCAGCCCCAGCATTTT. The chain recombines TRBV28 with TRBJ1-5, with D maybe TRBD1 (5 bases). Trimming left V 2 bases short and J 3 bases short, with 8 bases between. From germline, CDR1 is MDHEN and CDR2 SYDVKM. The CDR3 sequence is 14 residues long.

This chain links TRBV10-3 with TRBJ1-1, with no clear D. Per the germline V gene, CDR1 is ENHRY and CDR2 is SYGVKD. This CDR3 spans 14 amino acids. V lost 10 bases to trimming and J lost 1 base, with 16 bases between them. The CDR3 spells CAREWTRKNTEAFF. The CDR3 bases are TGTGCCAGAGAGTGGACCAGAAAGAACACTGAAGCTTTCTTT.

The CDR3 region has the DNA TGTGCCAGCAGTGAACAGGCTATTTACCTCGGAAACACCATATATTTT. Its protein is CASSEQAIYLGNTIYF. The chain couples TRBV6-1 to TRBJ1-3; D is unresolved. CDR1 and CDR2 (germline): MNHNS, SASEGT. The V and J ends lost 2 bases and 4 bases respectively, with 15 bases between them. The CDR3 covers 16 residues.

The chain uses TRBV5-6 and TRBJ2-5; D could derive from TRBD1 or TRBD2 (6 bases each). This CDR3 has 13 amino acids. From germline, CDR1 is SGHDT and CDR2 YYEEEE. The V end was cut by 4 bases, the J end by 4 bases, with 11 bases between. Here the CDR3 DNA reads TGTGCCAGCAGCCGGGGGCGCGGAGAGACCCAGTACTTC. As protein: CASSRGRGETQYF.

The chain uses TRBV7-9 and TRBJ1-1, with TRBD1 as a possible D gene (6 bases). In germline, CDR1 is SEHNR, CDR2 FQNEAQ (reference sequence). Trimming took 5 bases from V and 0 from J, leaving 19 bases between them. This CDR3 contains 17 residues. The CDR3 sequence is CASSAGRTVHLNTEAFF. Here the CDR3 DNA reads TGTGCCAGCAGCGCGGGGAGGACAGTACACCTGAACACTGAAGCTTTCTTT.

The chain carries TRBV4-1 and TRBJ2-1, with D possibly TRBD2 on 5 matching bases. Germline assignment: CDR1 MGHRA and CDR2 YSYEKL. CDR3 length: 15 residues. Trimming took 4 bases from V and 9 from J, leaving 19 bases between them. In DNA form, the CDR3 reads TGCGCCAGCAGCCCTAGTAGCGCTAGCATAAGTGAGCAGTTCTTC. As protein: CASSPSSASISEQFF.

V and J are TRBV6-1 and TRBJ1-6; TRBD1 agrees at 9 bases. J was trimmed by 8 bases and V by 0 bases; bases with no gene match: 5. The CDR3 runs to 16 residues. CDR1 and CDR2 (germline): MNHNS, SASEGT. CDR3 DNA: TGTGCCAGCAGTGAAGCGACAGGGGGGCTGTATTCACCCCTCCACTTT. Encoded protein: CASSEATGGLYSPLHF.

This chain connects TRBV7-9 to TRBJ2-3; 10 bases line up with TRBD1. This CDR3 comprises 16 residues. Germline lookup yields CDR1 SEHNR and CDR2 FQNEAQ (reference sequence). The junction had 11 bases not matched to a gene; V was cut back by 5 bases and J by 6 bases. In DNA, the CDR3 is TGTGCCAGCAGCAACTGGGACAGGGGAGAGGCGGATACGCAGTATTTT. It is translated as CASSNWDRGEADTQYF.

As concerns this clone: Additional DNA sequences in this sample encode the identical CDR3. V and J are TRBV18 and TRBJ2-1; TRBD2 might be the D (6 bases). This CDR3 comprises 14 residues. CDR1 and CDR2 from the germline V gene are KGHSH and LQKENI. V lost 3 bases to trimming and J lost 4 bases, with 10 bases between them. The DNA for the CDR3 is TGTGCCAGCTCACCGGGGAGGCAGTACAATGAGCAGTTCTTC. Translating it yields CASSPGRQYNEQFF.

The genes are TRBV5-1 and TRBJ1-5, with D perhaps TRBD1 (6 bases). The CDR3 totals 14 residues. The V gene lost 4 bases and the J gene lost 5 bases, with 13 bases spanning the gap. Per germline, CDR1 SGHRS and CDR2 YFSETQ. The CDR3 spells CASSLTGKDQPQHF. Here the CDR3 DNA reads TGCGCCAGCAGCCTAACAGGGAAAGATCAGCCCCAGCATTTT.